These 24 T cell receptor beta chains were sequenced from one sample in a study of CD8 T cells in ankylosing spondylitis. TCRdb reprocessed the 5' RACE reads via MiXCR and lists one record per CDR3 protein. Found here are roughly 230,000 distinct CDR3 sequences, 10% to 13% of them singletons; the top ten hold about 3%. The sequencing sample was made of blood, either unsorted or a sorted T cell fraction (not recorded which). Receptors originate from a male donor with ankylosing spondylitis or in good health (not recorded which).

In its sample, this clonotype was seen many times. The chain uses TRBV20-1 and TRBJ1-1; tentative D call: TRBD1 (5 bases). The CDR3 extends over 14 amino acids. Germline loops: CDR1 DFQATT, CDR2 SNEGSKA (reference sequence). V was clipped by 0 bases and J by 5 bases, with 13 bases between them. The CDR3 loop reads CSARDGAGGTEAFF. In DNA, the CDR3 is TGCAGTGCTAGAGATGGGGCAGGAGGGACTGAAGCTTTCTTT.

The rearrangement joins TRBV10-3 to TRBJ2-7, with D unclear. CDR3 length equals 13 residues. CDR1 is ENHRY, CDR2 SYGVKD, per germline. V was clipped by 9 bases and J by 7 bases, with 19 bases between them. CDR3 sequence reads: CAMGAGLAWEQYF. Here the CDR3 DNA reads TGTGCCATGGGCGCCGGGCTGGCTTGGGAGCAGTACTTC.

This clonotype was counted between two and nine times. The V gene is TRBV4-1, the J gene TRBJ2-3, with D perhaps given as TRBD1 or TRBD2 (6 bases each). This CDR3 comprises 15 residues. Deletions cut 4 bases from V and 2 bases from J, with 13 bases between. Germline loops: CDR1 MGHRA, CDR2 YSYEKL. The CDR3 loop reads CASSPVSGATDTQYF. As DNA, the CDR3 is TGCGCCAGCAGCCCCGTCTCGGGGGCCACAGATACGCAGTATTTT.

This sequence joins TRBV2 and TRBJ1-4, with a tentative D call TRBD1 (6 bases). The CDR3 spans 13 residues. V gave up 3 bases and J gave up 7 bases, with 9 bases separating them. The germline gives CDR1 SNHLY, CDR2 FYNNEI. As DNA, the CDR3 is TGTGCCAGCAGTGATACGGGGGCTGAAAAACTGTTTTTT. Its translation is CASSDTGAEKLFF.

This clonotype was counted only a few times. The chain uses TRBV12-3 or TRBV12-4 and TRBJ2-7; 8 nucleotides line up with TRBD1. There are 13 residues in the CDR3. With V trimmed by 7 bases and J by 3 bases, 5 bases remained unmatched. CDR3 coding DNA: TGTGCCAGCACTAGGACAGGGTACTACGAGCAGTACTTC. Protein product: CASTRTGYYEQYF.

This clonotype has only a few counts. The CDR3 nucleotides read TGTGCCAGCAGGCGACAGGGAGGGTCTTCGGATGTTTATGGCTACACCTTC. Translation gives CASRRQGGSSDVYGYTF. The genes are TRBV6-1 and TRBJ1-2; 7 positions match TRBD1. Germline assignment: CDR1 MNHNS and CDR2 SASEGT. After removal of 6 bases from V and 5 bases from J, the junction contained 18 bases not matched to a gene. This CDR3 spans 17 amino acids.

This clonotype has ten or more counts. V and J are TRBV3-1 and TRBJ2-7, with a weak D call TRBD2 (5 bases). Germline CDR1 is LGHDT and CDR2 is YNNKEL (reference sequence). The CDR3 is made up of 16 amino acids. V lost 2 bases to trimming and J lost 3 bases, with 17 bases between them. CDR3 sequence reads: CASSQRTGRTHYEQYF. The CDR3, as DNA: TGTGCCAGCAGCCAAAGAACCGGACGGACTCACTACGAGCAGTACTTC.

Ten or more counts support this clonotype. J is TRBJ1-4 and V is TRBV2, with D perhaps matching TRBD1 (5 bases). In germline, CDR1 is SNHLY, CDR2 FYNNEI. V shed 4 bases and J shed 0 bases, with 9 bases lying between them. The CDR3 has 15 residues. CDR3 residues: CASSVLGATNEKLFF. CDR3 DNA: TGTGCCAGCAGTGTGTTGGGGGCAACTAATGAAAAACTGTTTTTT.

This clonotype has ten or more counts. Here the CDR3 DNA reads TGTGCCACCAGTGATTCTATGGCAGATACGCAGTATTTT. It specifies CATSDSMADTQYF. The chain joins TRBV24-1 to TRBJ2-3; D is undetermined. Germline lookup yields CDR1 KGHDR and CDR2 SFDVKD. Trimming cost V 2 bases and J 4 bases, with 6 bases left between them. The length of the CDR3 is 13 residues.

This clonotype was recorded at least ten times. DNA for the CDR3: TGTGCCAGCAGTTACCGGACAGGGTCAGATACGCAGTATTTT. Protein sequence: CASSYRTGSDTQYF. V usage is TRBV6-5 and J usage is TRBJ2-3; 8 positions agree with TRBD1. Germline CDR1 is MNHEY and CDR2 is SVGAGI. The CDR3 has 14 amino acids. Losses at the gene ends were 2 bases for V and 4 bases for J; bases not matched to a gene: 2.

This clonotype was recorded many times. The J gene is TRBJ1-5, the V gene TRBV2; D not certain. The CDR3 runs to 13 residues. Trimming took 3 bases from V and 9 from J, leaving 12 bases between them. Germline V gene lookup returns CDR1 SNHLY and CDR2 FYNNEI. The CDR3 DNA is TGTGCCAGCAGTGAGGACCCTGACGTGCCCCAGCATTTT. Protein product: CASSEDPDVPQHF.

V and J are TRBV30 and TRBJ2-7; no clear D. Germline V CDR1 and CDR2: GTSNPN, SVGIG (reference sequence). Between the trimmed V and J ends, which lost 2 bases and 7 bases, there was a span of 9 bases. This CDR3 region has 11 residues. CDR3 sequence: CAWSLRSEQYF. CDR3 bases: TGTGCCTGGAGTCTCCGGTCGGAGCAGTACTTC.

This clonotype has ten or more counts. V gene TRBV2 combines with J gene TRBJ1-5; D not certain. Germline V gives CDR1 SNHLY, CDR2 FYNNEI. V shed 1 base and J shed 3 bases, with 10 bases lying between them. The length of the CDR3 is 15 residues. CDR3 region: CASSEGIGNNQPQHF. CDR3 DNA sequence: TGTGCCAGCAGTGAAGGAATAGGGAACAATCAGCCCCAGCATTTT.

This clonotype was counted only a few times. The rearrangement uses TRBV4-2 and TRBJ2-1; D call uncertain. CDR1 is LGHNA and CDR2 is YNFKEQ in the germline V gene. V lost 2 bases and J lost 4, with 6 bases in between. The CDR3 is made up of 13 amino acids. DNA of the CDR3: TGTGCCAGCAGCCAAACATCTTACAATGAGCAGTTCTTC. Amino acids: CASSQTSYNEQFF.

In its sample, this clonotype was seen many times. The J gene is TRBJ2-1, the V gene TRBV4-2; 13 positions agree with TRBD2. Germline-derived CDR1 and CDR2 are LGHNA and YNFKEQ. Unmatched junction bases numbered 11, after V lost 8 bases and J lost 7 bases. This CDR3 contains 16 residues. The CDR3: CASGILAGGPDNEQFF. The CDR3 nucleotides are TGTGCCAGCGGTATACTAGCGGGGGGGCCGGATAATGAGCAGTTCTTC.

This clonotype occurred a few times. The chain uses TRBV30 and TRBJ1-1; perhaps TRBD1 as D (6 bases). The ends were cut back, 2 bases at V and 5 bases at J, with 15 bases in the middle. Germline V CDR1 and CDR2: GTSNPN, SVGIG (reference sequence). The length of the CDR3 is 14 residues. The CDR3 DNA follows: TGTGCCTGGAGTAGGGGGAGGCTGGAGACTGAAGCTTTCTTT. Residues: CAWSRGRLETEAFF. Based on the CDR3 plus reference TRBV30 and TRBJ1-1, the full variable domain is SQTIHQWPATLVQPVGSPLSLECTVEGTSNPNLYWYRQAAGRGLQLLFYSVGIGQISSEVPQNLSASRPQDRQFILSSKKLLLSDSGFYLCAWSRGRLETEAFFGQGTRLTVV.

This clonotype was recorded at least ten times. This chain links TRBV4-1 with TRBJ1-5; 7 bases fit TRBD1. CDR1 MGHRA and CDR2 YSYEKL come from the germline V gene. V was clipped by 0 bases and J by 6 bases; unmatched bases: 5. This CDR3 region has 15 residues. The CDR3 protein is CASSQDGTVGQPQHF. In DNA form, the CDR3 reads TGCGCCAGCAGCCAAGATGGGACAGTGGGTCAGCCCCAGCATTTT.

This clonotype was observed a handful of times. V usage is TRBV3-1 and J usage is TRBJ1-1, with 8 nucleotides matching TRBD1. CDR1 and CDR2 (germline): LGHDT, YNNKEL (reference sequence). The V segment lost 5 bases and the J segment 7 bases; nucleotides outside the gene matches: 6. CDR3 size: 13 residues. The CDR3 DNA follows: TGTGCCAGCAGCTTCCAGGGGGCAAATGAAGCTTTCTTT. It specifies CASSFQGANEAFF.

In this sample, this clonotype turned up many times. Written as DNA, the CDR3 is TGTGCCAGCAGTTCACAGAGGGGGCTAGACACTGAAGCTTTCTTT. Translating gives CASSSQRGLDTEAFF. The chain carries TRBV12-3 or TRBV12-4 and TRBJ1-1; 7 bases map to TRBD1. The CDR3 runs 15 residues. Trimming removed 4 bases from V and 3 bases from J; junction bases left unmatched: 8.

Notes on this clonotype: This may arise from a read error, as a much more abundant clone is one base away. Because it lacks the conserved phenylalanine or tryptophan at the end, this CDR3 is likely a read error. This chain joins TRBV6-2 or TRBV6-3 and TRBJ2-7; D is unclear. Germline V gene data show CDR1 as MNHEY and CDR2 as SVGEGT. The CDR3 is 13 amino acids. Trimming cost V 6 bases and J 7 bases, with 16 bases left between them. This CDR3 is CASSTNGPREQYL. The CDR3 DNA sequence: TGTGCCAGCAGCACTAACGGGCCGCGGGAGCAGTACTTA.

There are many counts of this clonotype. The chain carries TRBV14 and TRBJ1-1; no reliable D call. The germline V gene has CDR1 SGHDN and CDR2 FVKESK. V was trimmed by 0 bases and J by 8 bases, leaving 13 bases between them. The CDR3 is 14 residues long. The CDR3 region is CASSQDPRPVEAFF. CDR3 DNA sequence: TGTGCCAGCAGCCAAGATCCAAGGCCGGTAGAAGCTTTCTTT.

In this sample, this clonotype turned up many times. This chain connects TRBV6-1 to TRBJ2-1; D is undetermined. This CDR3 has 13 amino acids. V lost 4 bases and J 2 bases, leaving 6 bases between the germline ends. The germline V gene encodes CDR1 MNHNS and CDR2 SASEGT. CDR3 nucleotide sequence: TGTGCCAGCAGTGCCGGGCCCTACAATGAGCAGTTCTTC. This translates into CASSAGPYNEQFF.

J is TRBJ2-1 and V is TRBV7-8, with TRBD1 matching 8 bases. Trimming cost V 1 base and J 15 bases; bases outside gene matches: 8. The germline gives CDR1 SGHVS, CDR2 FQNEAQ. This CDR3 is 13 amino acids long. In DNA form, the CDR3 reads TGTGCCAGCAGCTTAGAAGGATGGACAGGGACGTTCTTC. Its protein is CASSLEGWTGTFF. Combining the CDR3 with reference TRBV7-8 and TRBJ2-1 gives the whole variable domain GAGVSQSPRYKVAKRGQDVALRCDPISGHVSLFWYQQALGQGPEFLTYFQNEAQLDKSGLPSDRFFAERPEGSVSTLKIQRTQQEDSAVYLCASSLEGWTGTFFGPGTRLTVL.

This clonotype was seen ten or more times. V is TRBV6-6 and J is TRBJ2-3, with 7 bases lining up with TRBD1. Germline V gene lookup returns CDR1 MNHNY and CDR2 SVGAGI (reference sequence). This CDR3 is 13 amino acids long. The V gene end was trimmed by 8 bases and the J gene end by 4 bases; junction bases not matched to a gene: 6. CDR3 amino acids: CASDQGESDTQYF. DNA of the CDR3: TGTGCCAGCGATCAGGGGGAATCAGATACGCAGTATTTT.